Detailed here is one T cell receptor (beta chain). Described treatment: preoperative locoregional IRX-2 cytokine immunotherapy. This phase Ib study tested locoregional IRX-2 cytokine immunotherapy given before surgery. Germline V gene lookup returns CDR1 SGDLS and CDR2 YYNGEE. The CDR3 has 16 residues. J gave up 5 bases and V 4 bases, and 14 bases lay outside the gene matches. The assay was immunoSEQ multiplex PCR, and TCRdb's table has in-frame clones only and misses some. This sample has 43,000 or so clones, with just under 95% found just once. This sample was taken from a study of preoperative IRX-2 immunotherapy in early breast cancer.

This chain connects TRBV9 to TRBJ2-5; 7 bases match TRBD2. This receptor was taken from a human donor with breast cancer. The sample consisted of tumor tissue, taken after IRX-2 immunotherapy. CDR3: CASSSGRLGRGETQYF. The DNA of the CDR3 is TGTGCCAGCAGCTCCGGTCGTCTGGGGCGGGGGGAGACCCAGTACTTC.